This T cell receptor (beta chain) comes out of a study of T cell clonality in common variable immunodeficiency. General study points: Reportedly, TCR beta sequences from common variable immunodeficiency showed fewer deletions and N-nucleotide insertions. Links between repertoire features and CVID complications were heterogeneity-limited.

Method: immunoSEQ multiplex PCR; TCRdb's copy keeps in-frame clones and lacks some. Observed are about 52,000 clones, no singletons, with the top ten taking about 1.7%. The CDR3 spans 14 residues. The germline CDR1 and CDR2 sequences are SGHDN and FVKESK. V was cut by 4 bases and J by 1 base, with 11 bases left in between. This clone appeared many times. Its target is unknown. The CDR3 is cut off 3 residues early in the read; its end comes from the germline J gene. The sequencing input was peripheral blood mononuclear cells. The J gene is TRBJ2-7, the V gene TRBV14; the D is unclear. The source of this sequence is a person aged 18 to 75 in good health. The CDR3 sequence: CASSRRQQSYEQYF. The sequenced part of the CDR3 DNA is TGTGCCAGCAGCCGGCGGCAGCAATCCTACGAG.